These 13 T cell receptor beta chains originate from one sample sequenced in a study of immune evolution from preneoplasia to lung adenocarcinoma. This table comes from immunoSEQ multiplex PCR, and its TCRdb copy is limited to in-frame clones, with some not included. The sample yields around 5,100 clones, less than 85% seen once. Sequenced input: FFPE adjacent normal lung tissue. All receptors come from a person aged 60 to 80 with lung adenocarcinoma.

The chain is built from TRBV7-3 and TRBJ1-2; 8 nucleotides agree with TRBD1. The CDR3 has 15 residues. Looked up from germline, CDR1 is SGHTA and CDR2 is FQGTGA. J lost 7 bases, V lost 5 bases, and 12 bases had no gene match. CDR3 protein: CASSQQSGGAGGYTF. DNA for the CDR3: TGTGCCAGCAGCCAGCAATCAGGGGGCGCGGGTGGCTACACCTTC.

This clone showed up just once. The CDR3 spells CASSLDGSSGNTIYF. The CDR3 coding sequence is TGTGCCAGCAGCTTAGACGGCTCCTCTGGAAACACCATATATTTT. The rearrangement uses TRBV7-2 and TRBJ1-3; no firm D call. The CDR3 has 15 residues. CDR1 and CDR2 (germline): SGHTA, FQGNSA. Trimming pared 1 base from V and 0 bases from J, leaving 7 bases between.

V usage is TRBV29-1 and J usage is TRBJ2-4; either TRBD1 or TRBD2 may supply D (6 bases each). CDR1 is SQVTM and CDR2 is ANQGSEA in the germline V gene. Trimming removed 3 bases from V and 8 bases from J, with 14 bases in between. The CDR3 spans 13 residues. CDR3 residues: CSVDLAGEDIQYF. As DNA, the CDR3 is TGCAGCGTTGATCTGGCAGGGGAGGACATTCAGTACTTC. Filled out from reference TRBV29-1 and TRBJ2-4, the complete variable domain reads SAVISQKPSRDICQRGTSLTIQCQVDSQVTMMFWYRQQPGQSLTLIATANQGSEATYESGFVIDKFPISRPNLTFSTLTVSNMSPEDSSIYLCSVDLAGEDIQYFGAGTRLSVL.

The rearrangement joins TRBV19 to TRBJ1-1, with a possible D match to TRBD1 (5 bases). Trimming took off 2 bases at V and 7 bases at J, with 8 bases between the two ends. This CDR3 is built from 12 residues. Germline V gene sequence: CDR1 LNHDA, CDR2 SQIVND (reference sequence). CDR3 coding DNA: TGTGCCAGTAGTATACCCAGGGATGAAGCTTTCTTT. It codes for CASSIPRDEAFF.

In its sample, this clone was seen once. The rearrangement uses TRBV18 and TRBJ2-5, with TRBD2 as a possible D gene (6 bases). The germline gives CDR1 KGHSH, CDR2 LQKENI. The length of the CDR3 is 14 residues. Trimming left V 0 bases short and J 2 bases short, with 7 bases between. Here the CDR3 reads CASSPPGRQETQYF. In DNA, the CDR3 is TGTGCCAGCTCACCACCGGGGAGGCAAGAGACCCAGTACTTC.

The chain employs TRBV4-2 and TRBJ1-4, with D possibly TRBD1 on 5 matching bases. The CDR3 loop spans 14 amino acids. Germline lookup yields CDR1 LGHNA and CDR2 YNFKEQ. V was cut by 4 bases and J by 5 bases, with 11 bases left in between. In nucleotides, the CDR3 is TGTGCCAGCAGCCTCCGGGACGGCAATGAAAAACTGTTTTTT. The encoded protein is CASSLRDGNEKLFF.

This sequence joins TRBV6-5 and TRBJ1-6; 9 nucleotides line up with TRBD1. CDR3 length: 14 amino acids. The germline CDR1 and CDR2 sequences are MNHEY and SVGAGI. V lost 6 bases and J lost 9; bases outside the gene matches: 6. CDR3 nucleotide sequence: TGTGCCAGCAGAACTACAGGGGGCAGTTCACCCCTCCACTTT. Amino acid sequence: CASRTTGGSSPLHF.

The V call is TRBV7-3, the J call TRBJ2-1; TRBD2 agrees at 7 bases. There are 14 residues in the CDR3. The germline gives CDR1 SGHTA, CDR2 FQGTGA. The V gene end was trimmed by 4 bases and the J gene end by 10 bases; junction bases not matched to a gene: 10. The CDR3 here is CASSSSAGSEEQFF. In DNA, the CDR3 is TGTGCCAGCAGCTCTTCAGCGGGGTCAGAAGAGCAGTTCTTC.

The chain carries TRBV4-3 and TRBJ1-1; TRBD1 might be the D (5 bases). The germline V gene has CDR1 LGHNA and CDR2 YSLEER. V gave up 1 base and J gave up 1 base, with 10 bases separating them. The CDR3 runs 15 residues. This chain's CDR3 is CASSQAGHGNTEAFF. CDR3 sequence (DNA): TGCGCCAGCAGCCAAGCCGGACACGGGAACACTGAAGCTTTCTTT.

The chain employs TRBV11-2 and TRBJ2-5; 11 bases fit TRBD1. The V and J ends lost 5 bases and 0 bases, in that order; junction bases with no gene match: 5. This CDR3 contains 16 residues. The V gene's germline CDR1 is SGHAT and CDR2 FQNNGV. CDR3 nucleotides: TGTGCCAGCAGCACGCCGGGACAGGGGGACCAAGAGACCCAGTACTTC. Translated, it gives CASSTPGQGDQETQYF.

The chain links TRBV6-5 to TRBJ2-7; D may match TRBD1 or TRBD2 (5 bases each). Germline CDR1 MNHEY, CDR2 SVGAGI. V dropped 4 bases and J dropped 3 bases, with 19 bases sitting between them. The CDR3 totals 16 residues. CDR3 bases: TGTGCCAGCAGTTCTGAGGGGCATCTGGTCAACTACGAGCAGTACTTC. Encoded protein: CASSSEGHLVNYEQYF.

The rearrangement joins TRBV28 to TRBJ2-7, with a possible D match to TRBD2 (6 bases). Trimming took off 3 bases at V and 5 bases at J, with 14 bases between the two ends. The CDR3 consists of 14 residues. Germline V CDR1 and CDR2: MDHEN, SYDVKM. DNA for the CDR3: TGTGCCAGCAGTTTTGGAGGGGTAATCCACGAGCAGTACTTC. Residues: CASSFGGVIHEQYF.

This chain links TRBV4-2 with TRBJ2-6, with 8 bases that match TRBD1. After removal of 1 base from V and 4 bases from J, the junction contained 0 bases not matched to a gene. Per germline, CDR1 LGHNA and CDR2 YNFKEQ. The CDR3 sequence is 15 residues long. This chain's CDR3 is CASSQAGGGANVLTF. The CDR3 DNA is TGTGCCAGCAGCCAAGCAGGGGGCGGGGCCAACGTCCTGACTTTC.